Shown below are 13 T cell receptor beta chains from a single sample sequenced in a study of T cell responses to AZD1222 COVID-19 vaccine. Some clones are missing from TCRdb's copy, which holds only in-frame ones; the method was immunoSEQ multiplex PCR. Of over 90,000 clones in the sample, approximately 89% were seen once. The input for sequencing was peripheral blood, taken on day 0 of AZD1222 vaccination. The receptors here all came from an adult in good health.

This rearrangement joins TRBV6-4 to TRBJ2-1, with 7 bases lining up with TRBD2. CDR1 and CDR2 from the germline V gene are MRHNA and SNTAGT. This CDR3 is built from 14 residues. Unmatched junction bases numbered 5, after V lost 3 bases and J lost 6 bases. CDR3 coding DNA: TGTGCCAGCAGTGAGGCGGGAGCGGTCAATGAGCAGTTCTTC. Translating gives CASSEAGAVNEQFF.

The gene calls are TRBV7-6 and TRBJ2-1; the D is unclear. The CDR3 is 12 amino acids. V was clipped by 6 bases and J by 5 bases, with 8 bases between them. Germline V gives CDR1 SGHVS, CDR2 FNYEAQ. The chain's CDR3 is CASRLPNNEQFF. CDR3 nucleotides: TGTGCCAGCAGACTTCCCAACAATGAGCAGTTCTTC.

V and J are TRBV28 and TRBJ1-2; D uncertain. Trimming pared 6 bases from V and 4 bases from J, leaving 9 bases between. CDR3 length: 12 residues. CDR1 is MDHEN, CDR2 SYDVKM, per germline. The CDR3 DNA follows: TGTGCCAGCAGCACAGACGGCTATGGCTACACCTTC. Translation: CASSTDGYGYTF.

The J gene is TRBJ1-2, the V gene TRBV13; 9 nucleotides align to TRBD1. The CDR3 contains 13 residues. V shed 5 bases, J shed 4 bases, and the junction held 2 bases outside the gene matches. Germline CDR1 PRHDT, CDR2 FYEKMQ (reference sequence). CDR3 protein: CASSPGQGYGYTF. CDR3 nucleotides: TGTGCCAGCAGCCCGGGACAGGGCTATGGCTACACCTTC.

The rearrangement links TRBV15 to TRBJ2-1; 7 bases are shared with TRBD2. V was pared by 0 bases and J by 15 bases, with 14 bases of the junction left unmatched. This CDR3 is 15 amino acids long. Germline V gives CDR1 LNHNV, CDR2 YYDKDF (reference sequence). The CDR3 region is CATSRDHREEDLSFF. CDR3 nucleotide sequence: TGTGCCACCAGCAGAGATCATCGGGAGGAAGACCTCTCGTTCTTC.

This sequence joins TRBV9 and TRBJ1-1; D possibly corresponds to TRBD1 (5 bases). Germline CDR1 SGDLS, CDR2 YYNGEE. V shed 2 bases and J shed 1 base, with 6 bases lying between them. The CDR3 length is 13 residues. The CDR3 DNA reads as TGTGCCAGCAGCGTCGACAGGAACACTGAAGCTTTCTTT. It encodes CASSVDRNTEAFF. Full variable domain (outside the CDR3, taken from reference TRBV9 and TRBJ1-1): DSGVTQTPKHLITATGQRVTLRCSPRSGDLSVYWYQQSLDQGLQFLIQYYNGEERAKGNILERFSAQQFPDLHSELNLSSLELGDSALYFCASSVDRNTEAFFGQGTRLTVV.

The chain has TRBV10-3 and TRBJ2-5, with 14 bases aligning to TRBD2. V was pared by 7 bases and J by 1 base, with 5 bases of the junction left unmatched. This CDR3 has 16 residues. Germline values: CDR1 ENHRY, CDR2 SYGVKD. The CDR3 is CAITSGLAGGQETQYF. The DNA for the CDR3 is TGTGCCATCACCTCAGGACTAGCGGGGGGCCAAGAGACCCAGTACTTC.

The chain uses TRBV5-5 and TRBJ2-7; either TRBD1 or TRBD2 may fit D (6 bases each). There are 14 residues in the CDR3. V lost 2 bases and J 7 bases, leaving 16 bases between the germline ends. Looked up from germline, CDR1 is SGHKS and CDR2 is YYEKEE (reference sequence). CDR3 sequence: CASSLTGGAGEQYF. Here the CDR3 DNA reads TGTGCCAGCAGCTTAACCGGGGGCGCGGGTGAGCAGTACTTC.

A single count supports this clone. The chain links TRBV5-8 to TRBJ2-1; D is possibly TRBD2 (7 bases). V was trimmed by 8 bases and J by 10 bases, leaving 28 bases between them. CDR3 length equals 16 residues. Germline V gene data show CDR1 as SGHTS and CDR2 as YDEGEE. Here the CDR3 DNA reads TGTGCCAGTCGGATTCCCGGAGGGGGGGCCCTTGGAGAGCAGTTCTTC. It is translated as CASRIPGGGALGEQFF.

The gene calls are TRBV29-1 and TRBJ2-5; D unclear. The CDR3 totals 13 residues. Trimming pared 4 bases from V and 4 bases from J, leaving 13 bases between. Germline CDR1 reads SQVTM; CDR2 reads ANQGSEA. The CDR3 region is CSVAPSKGETQYF. The CDR3 DNA is TGCAGCGTTGCCCCTAGTAAGGGAGAGACCCAGTACTTC.

The chain employs TRBV19 and TRBJ1-3; D is undetermined. The CDR3 runs 14 residues. The germline gives CDR1 LNHDA, CDR2 SQIVND (reference sequence). V lost 9 bases and J 0 bases, leaving 12 bases between the germline ends. CDR3 DNA: TGTGCCAGCAGGACCCTCAGCTCTGGAAACACCATATATTTT. Its protein is CASRTLSSGNTIYF.

The rearrangement uses TRBV28 and TRBJ2-7, with D hard to call. CDR3 size: 12 residues. Germline lookup yields CDR1 MDHEN and CDR2 SYDVKM. Trimming stripped 7 bases from V and 2 bases from J, with 9 bases between. This CDR3 reads CASNSAAYEQYF. CDR3 in DNA: TGTGCCAGCAACAGCGCTGCCTACGAGCAGTACTTC. Based on the CDR3 plus reference TRBV28 and TRBJ2-7, the full variable domain is DVKVTQSSRYLVKRTGEKVFLECVQDMDHENMFWYRQDPGLGLRLIYFSYDVKMKEKGDIPEGYSVSREKKERFSLILESASTNQTSMYLCASNSAAYEQYFGPGTRLTVT.

This chain joins TRBV5-5 and TRBJ1-6; D remains ambiguous. V was clipped by 4 bases and J by 7 bases, with 9 bases between them. The CDR3 runs 13 residues. Germline CDR1 and CDR2: SGHKS and YYEKEE (reference sequence). In nucleotides, the CDR3 is TGTGCCAGCAGCCCCTGGAGGAATTCACCCCTCCACTTT. Amino acids: CASSPWRNSPLHF.